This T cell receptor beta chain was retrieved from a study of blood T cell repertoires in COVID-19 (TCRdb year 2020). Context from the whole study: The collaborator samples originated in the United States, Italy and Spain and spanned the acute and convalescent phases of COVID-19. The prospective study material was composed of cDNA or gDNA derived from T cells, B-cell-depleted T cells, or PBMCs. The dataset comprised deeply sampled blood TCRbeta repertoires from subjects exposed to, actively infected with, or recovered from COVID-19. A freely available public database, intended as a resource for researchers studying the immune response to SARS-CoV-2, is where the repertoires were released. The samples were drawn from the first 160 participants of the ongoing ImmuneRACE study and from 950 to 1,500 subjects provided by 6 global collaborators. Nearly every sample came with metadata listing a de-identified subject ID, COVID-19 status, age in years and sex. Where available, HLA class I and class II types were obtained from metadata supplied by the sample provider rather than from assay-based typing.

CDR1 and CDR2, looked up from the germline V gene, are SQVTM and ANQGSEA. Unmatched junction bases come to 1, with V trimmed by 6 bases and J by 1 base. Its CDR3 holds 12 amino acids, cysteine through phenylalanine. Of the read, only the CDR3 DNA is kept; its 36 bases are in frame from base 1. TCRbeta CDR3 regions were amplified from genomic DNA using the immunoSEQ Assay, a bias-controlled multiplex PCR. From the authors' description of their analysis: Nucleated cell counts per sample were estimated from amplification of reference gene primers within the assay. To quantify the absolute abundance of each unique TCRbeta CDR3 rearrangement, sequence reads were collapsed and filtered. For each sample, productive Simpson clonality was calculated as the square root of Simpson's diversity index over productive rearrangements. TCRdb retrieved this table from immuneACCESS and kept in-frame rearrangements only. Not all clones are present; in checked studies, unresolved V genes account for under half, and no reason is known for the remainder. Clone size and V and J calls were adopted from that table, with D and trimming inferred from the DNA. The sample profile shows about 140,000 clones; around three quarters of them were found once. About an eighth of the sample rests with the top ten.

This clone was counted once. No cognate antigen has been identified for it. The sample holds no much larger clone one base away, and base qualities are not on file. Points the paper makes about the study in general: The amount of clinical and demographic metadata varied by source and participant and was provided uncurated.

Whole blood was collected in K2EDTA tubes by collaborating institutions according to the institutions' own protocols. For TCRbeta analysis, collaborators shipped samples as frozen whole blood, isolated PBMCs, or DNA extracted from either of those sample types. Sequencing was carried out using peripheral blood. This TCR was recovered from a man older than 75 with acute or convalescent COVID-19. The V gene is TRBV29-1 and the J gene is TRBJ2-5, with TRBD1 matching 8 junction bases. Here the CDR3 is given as CSVDRGQETQYF. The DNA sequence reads TGCAGCGTCGACAGGGGCCAAGAGACCCAGTACTTC. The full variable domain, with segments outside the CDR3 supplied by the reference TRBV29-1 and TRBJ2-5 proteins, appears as SAVISQKPSRDICQRGTSLTIQCQVDSQVTMMFWYRQQPGQSLTLIATANQGSEATYESGFVIDKFPISRPNLTFSTLTVSNMSPEDSSIYLCSVDRGQETQYFGPGTRLLVL.